The 13 T cell receptor beta chains in this list originate from one sample, sequenced in a study of blood T cells in healthy people across ages. Sample-barcoded 5' priming and a J-beta primer mix drove a second PCR of roughly 7 to 11 cycles. TCRdb reanalysed the 5' RACE reads using MiXCR and keeps one entry per CDR3 protein. The table lists 700,000 or so distinct CDR3 sequences, approximately 22% of them singletons. The sequenced sample was blood. The receptors come from a man between 65 and 80 years old in good health.

V and J are TRBV7-9 and TRBJ2-1; possibly TRBD1 or TRBD2 for D (5 bases each). This CDR3 comprises 15 residues. The V gene lost 5 bases and the J gene lost 7 bases, with 18 bases spanning the gap. CDR1 and CDR2 from the germline V gene are SEHNR and FQNEAQ (reference sequence). CDR3 sequence: CASSPALGETNEQFF. CDR3 bases: TGTGCCAGCAGCCCTGCTTTGGGGGAGACGAATGAGCAGTTCTTC.

This clonotype was counted at least ten times. The V call is TRBV10-3, the J call TRBJ2-3; no clear D. The length of the CDR3 is 17 residues. V was trimmed by 3 bases and J by 1 base, leaving 17 bases between them. Germline V gene data show CDR1 as ENHRY and CDR2 as SYGVKD. CDR3 loop: CAISDTDSHYGTDTQYF. As DNA, the CDR3 is TGTGCCATCAGTGACACTGATAGCCATTACGGCACAGATACGCAGTATTTT.

The V and J genes are TRBV7-2 and TRBJ2-5, with TRBD2 as a possible D gene (5 bases). Per germline, CDR1 SGHTA and CDR2 FQGNSA. Trimming left V 1 base short and J 4 bases short, with 10 bases between. The CDR3 loop spans 14 amino acids. The CDR3 DNA sequence: TGTGCCAGCAGCTTAGATCTAGCCCGAGAGACCCAGTACTTC. This codes for CASSLDLARETQYF.

The CDR3 loop reads CASSLTEPDTQYF. The CDR3 nucleotides read TGTGCCAGCAGCTTAACCGAGCCAGATACGCAGTATTTT. The chain recombines TRBV7-9 with TRBJ2-3, with D unclear. The V gene lost 2 bases and the J gene lost 4 bases, with 7 bases spanning the gap. Looked up from germline, CDR1 is SEHNR and CDR2 is FQNEAQ (reference sequence). The CDR3 is 13 residues long.

The genes are TRBV5-8 and TRBJ1-1; D is ambiguous. The ends were cut back, 7 bases at V and 6 bases at J, with 10 bases in the middle. Germline V gene lookup returns CDR1 SGHTS and CDR2 YDEGEE. This CDR3 is built from 11 residues. The DNA of the CDR3 is TGTGCCAGCCTGCGGGCCGCTGAAGCTTTCTTT. It translates to CASLRAAEAFF.

This clonotype was seen more than once but under ten times. J is TRBJ2-1 and V is TRBV29-1; D unclear. Trimming removed 7 bases from V and 9 bases from J, with 13 bases in between. CDR1 is SQVTM and CDR2 is ANQGSEA in the germline V gene. This CDR3 contains 11 residues. Here the CDR3 DNA reads TGCAGCGCCTCCGTGGGCGGTGAGCAGTTCTTC. Residues: CSASVGGEQFF.

This clonotype was seen a single time. The chain has TRBV6-5 and TRBJ1-6; the D gene is possibly TRBD1 (6 bases). The CDR3 is 14 amino acids. Germline V CDR1 and CDR2: MNHEY, SVGAGI. Trimming pared 3 bases from V and 7 bases from J, leaving 10 bases between. CDR3 sequence reads: CASSYDRMNSPLHF. The CDR3 DNA is TGTGCCAGCAGTTATGACAGGATGAATTCACCCCTCCACTTT.

This clonotype showed up just a few times. The V gene is TRBV5-5, the J gene TRBJ2-7, with D possibly TRBD1 on 5 matching bases. Germline assignment: CDR1 SGHKS and CDR2 YYEKEE (reference sequence). This CDR3 has 14 amino acids. The V and J ends lost 0 bases and 1 base respectively, with 8 bases between them. CDR3 loop: CASSLEQVSYEQYV. The CDR3 DNA reads as TGTGCCAGCAGCTTGGAACAGGTATCCTACGAGCAGTACGTC.

This chain connects TRBV6-2 or TRBV6-3 to TRBJ1-2; no definite D call. Germline assignment: CDR1 MNHEY and CDR2 SVGEGT. This CDR3 comprises 14 residues. V gave up 11 bases and J gave up 0 bases, with 16 bases separating them. CDR3 in amino acids: CAGRSSGANYGYTF. The CDR3 DNA reads as TGTGCCGGCCGCAGTTCGGGAGCTAACTATGGCTACACCTTC.

This clonotype has only a few counts. The gene calls are TRBV4-3 and TRBJ2-3; the D is unclear. CDR3 size: 16 residues. Trimming took 0 bases from V and 5 from J, leaving 15 bases between them. The germline V gene has CDR1 LGHNA and CDR2 YSLEER. The CDR3 DNA follows: TGCGCCAGCAGCCAAGATTGGGCGGCTCTTGGAGATACGCAGTATTTT. Amino acid sequence: CASSQDWAALGDTQYF.

This clonotype was seen only a few times. The chain has TRBV5-1 and TRBJ1-4, with D maybe TRBD1 (5 bases). There are 17 residues in the CDR3. Germline CDR1 SGHRS, CDR2 YFSETQ. The V end lost 0 bases, the J end lost 7 bases, and 19 bases lay between the germline ends. DNA of the CDR3: TGCGCCAGCAGCTTGGGGGACGGACGTCCCGGCGGTGAAAAACTGTTTTTT. This gives the protein CASSLGDGRPGGEKLFF.

This clonotype was counted only a few times. V gene TRBV11-1 combines with J gene TRBJ2-1; no firm D call. This CDR3 has 13 amino acids. V lost 3 bases and J 6 bases, leaving 9 bases between the germline ends. The germline V gene has CDR1 SGHAT and CDR2 FQDESV (reference sequence). Written as DNA, the CDR3 is TGTGCCAGCAGCTTTCACGCGCGCAATGAGCAGTTCTTC. Its translation is CASSFHARNEQFF.

The chain combines TRBV6-1 with TRBJ2-2; TRBD2 matches 7 bases. V trimming: 7 bases; J trimming: 4 bases; junction bases outside the gene matches: 9. The germline gives CDR1 MNHNS, CDR2 SASEGT. This CDR3 is 15 amino acids long. The CDR3 spells CASNYGLEGTGELFF. In DNA form, the CDR3 reads TGTGCCAGCAACTACGGACTAGAAGGCACCGGGGAGCTGTTTTTT.